These 19 T cell receptor beta chains were all obtained from the same sample, sequenced in a study of T cells in Graves' hyperthyroidism and ophthalmopathy. Amplified TCR beta CDR3 regions came from RNA transcripts. An initial round of RT-PCR targeting the TCR CDR3 relied on the HTBI primer set. TCRdb ran MiXCR on the multiplex PCR reads and lists one entry per CDR3 protein. Here the sample spans roughly 290,000 distinct CDR3 sequences, 10% to 15% being singletons. The specimen was blood. The receptors here all came from a woman aged 25 to 45 with Graves' hyperthyroidism that later progressed to Graves' ophthalmopathy.

This clonotype turned up a few times. The chain joins TRBV9 to TRBJ2-3, with D possibly being TRBD2 (5 bases). The V gene's germline CDR1 is SGDLS and CDR2 YYNGEE. Trimming removed 0 bases from V and 7 bases from J, with 15 bases in between. The CDR3 consists of 15 residues. CDR3 loop: CASSVGESRGNTQYF. The CDR3 nucleotides read TGTGCCAGCAGCGTAGGCGAATCCCGGGGAAATACGCAGTATTTT. Using reference TRBV9 and TRBJ2-3 for the parts outside the CDR3, the full variable domain is DSGVTQTPKHLITATGQRVTLRCSPRSGDLSVYWYQQSLDQGLQFLIQYYNGEERAKGNILERFSAQQFPDLHSELNLSSLELGDSALYFCASSVGESRGNTQYFGPGTRLTVL.

This clonotype was observed a handful of times. One base away lies a much larger clone, so this may be a sequencing read error. J is TRBJ1-5 and V is TRBV2; D is ambiguous. Trimming stripped 5 bases from V and 1 base from J, with 9 bases between. Germline CDR1 and CDR2: SNHLY and FYNNEI. This CDR3 comprises 14 residues. The CDR3 region is CASSSVQSNQPQHF. CDR3 nucleotide sequence: TGTGCCAGCAGTTCAGTCCAAAGCAATCAGCCCCAGCATTTT.

This clonotype was picked up one time. A much more abundant neighbour one base away suggests this may be a read error. The rearrangement links TRBV15 to TRBJ1-2; D might be TRBD1 (6 bases). Germline V gene sequence: CDR1 LNHNV, CDR2 YYDKDF (reference sequence). The CDR3 sequence is 17 residues long. The chain's CDR3 is CATRRVPGAGDNYGYTF. CDR3 sequence (DNA): TGTGCCACCAGGAGAGTGCCGGGGGCTGGCGATAACTATGGCTACACCTTC.

This clonotype was seen at least ten times. The rearrangement uses TRBV27 and TRBJ2-3, with 8 bases that match TRBD2. Germline V gene data show CDR1 as MNHEY and CDR2 as SMNVEV (reference sequence). The CDR3 sequence is 15 residues long. After removal of 2 bases from V and 4 bases from J, the junction contained 5 bases not matched to a gene. For the CDR3, the DNA is TGTGCCAGCAGTTTAGGACTAGCCAACGCAGATACGCAGTATTTT. The encoded protein is CASSLGLANADTQYF.

This clonotype was observed many times. The chain combines TRBV2 with TRBJ2-1, with 12 bases that match TRBD2. V dropped 3 bases and J dropped 3; count of bases not matched to a gene: 6. CDR3 length: 17 amino acids. CDR1 SNHLY and CDR2 FYNNEI come from the germline V gene. The CDR3 loop reads CASSDLSSGRDYNEQFF. The DNA for the CDR3 is TGTGCCAGCAGTGACTTGTCTAGCGGGAGGGACTACAATGAGCAGTTCTTC.

In its sample, this clonotype was seen a few times. V and J are TRBV10-3 and TRBJ2-1; the match to TRBD2 covers 11 bases. The CDR3 extends over 16 amino acids. With 0 bases clipped from V and 6 bases from J, the junction kept 4 bases outside the gene matches. Germline V gives CDR1 ENHRY, CDR2 SYGVKD. The CDR3 region has the DNA TGTGCCATCAGTGAGTCGAAAACTAGCGGGAGCAATGAGCAGTTCTTC. Protein sequence: CAISESKTSGSNEQFF.

This chain links TRBV15 with TRBJ1-4, with D possibly matching TRBD1 (6 bases). The CDR3 runs to 14 residues. Germline V gene data show CDR1 as LNHNV and CDR2 as YYDKDF (reference sequence). V was cut by 8 bases and J by 2 bases, with 12 bases left in between. CDR3 nucleotides: TGTGCCACCGGGCAGGGGTTTACTAATGAAAAACTGTTTTTT. Its translation: CATGQGFTNEKLFF.

The genes are TRBV9 and TRBJ2-1; the D gene is possibly TRBD1 (6 bases). V lost 0 bases and J 4 bases, leaving 17 bases between the germline ends. The germline gives CDR1 SGDLS, CDR2 YYNGEE. The CDR3 extends over 17 amino acids. The CDR3, as DNA: TGTGCCAGCAGCGTAGCTGGAGCGTGGACAGTATACAATGAGCAGTTCTTC. It encodes CASSVAGAWTVYNEQFF.

This clonotype was picked up many times. The rearrangement uses TRBV7-8 and TRBJ2-2, with D possibly called TRBD1 or TRBD2 (5 bases each). CDR1 is SGHVS and CDR2 is FQNEAQ in the germline V gene. The length of the CDR3 is 15 residues. The germline V and J ends were trimmed by 0 bases and 6 bases, with 11 bases remaining between them. The CDR3 DNA sequence: TGTGCCAGCAGCTTAGCTCTCGGGGCAGCCGGGGAGCTGTTTTTT. This codes for CASSLALGAAGELFF.

The CDR3: CASTYRPGEAFF. CDR3 coding DNA: TGTGCCAGCACCTACAGACCCGGTGAAGCTTTCTTT. The J gene is TRBJ1-1, the V gene TRBV6-2 or TRBV6-3; D not resolved. Per the germline V gene, CDR1 is MNHEY and CDR2 is SVGEGT. The CDR3 length is 12 residues. The V and J ends lost 7 bases and 7 bases respectively, with 13 bases between them.

In this sample, this clonotype turned up a few times. The CDR3 bases are TGTGCCAGCAGCGGGGGACAGTTCAGCAATCAGCCCCAGCATTTT. It codes for CASSGGQFSNQPQHF. This chain links TRBV5-8 with TRBJ1-5, with TRBD1 matching 7 bases. The V gene end was trimmed by 4 bases and the J gene end by 1 base; junction bases not matched to a gene: 5. The CDR3 totals 15 residues. The germline V gene encodes CDR1 SGHTS and CDR2 YDEGEE.

This clonotype came up many times. The V and J genes are TRBV30 and TRBJ1-2; D may be TRBD1 (6 bases). There are 11 residues in the CDR3. Germline V gives CDR1 GTSNPN, CDR2 SVGIG (reference sequence). V was pared by 3 bases and J by 5 bases, with 7 bases between. CDR3 sequence reads: CAWRQGYGYTF. The CDR3 DNA reads TGTGCCTGGAGGCAGGGGTATGGCTACACCTTC. Full variable domain (remainder filled in from reference TRBV30 and TRBJ1-2): SQTIHQWPATLVQPVGSPLSLECTVEGTSNPNLYWYRQAAGRGLQLLFYSVGIGQISSEVPQNLSASRPQDRQFILSSKKLLLSDSGFYLCAWRQGYGYTFGSGTRLTVV.

In this sample, this clonotype turned up many times. The chain uses TRBV7-6 and TRBJ2-7; perhaps TRBD2 as D (6 bases). The CDR3 sequence is 14 residues long. CDR1 is SGHVS and CDR2 is FNYEAQ in the germline V gene. With 1 base removed from V and 6 bases from J, the gap between germline ends came to 13 bases. CDR3 region: CASSLDPGLSEQYF. The CDR3, as DNA: TGTGCCAGCAGCTTAGATCCGGGACTTAGCGAGCAGTACTTC.

The DNA of the CDR3 is TGTGCCAGCAGCTGGGGGACTAGCGGGACTTTAGAGACCCAGTACTTC. It encodes CASSWGTSGTLETQYF. V usage is TRBV7-2 and J usage is TRBJ2-5; 13 bases align to TRBD2. Germline lookup yields CDR1 SGHTA and CDR2 FQGNSA. Trimming at V came to 4 bases and at J to 4 bases, leaving 6 bases not matched to a gene. The CDR3 is made up of 16 amino acids.

This clonotype was seen a few times. The gene calls are TRBV7-2 and TRBJ1-6; no clear D. The CDR3 contains 15 residues. The germline V and J ends were trimmed by 1 base and 4 bases, with 8 bases remaining between them. Looked up from germline, CDR1 is SGHTA and CDR2 is FQGNSA. Written as DNA, the CDR3 is TGTGCCAGCAGCTTAGATCCAGATTATAATTCACCCCTCCACTTT. Translating gives CASSLDPDYNSPLHF.

To note about this clonotype: A read error may account for a junction end that differs from germline. This sequence joins TRBV20-1 and TRBJ2-7; D not certain. Per germline, CDR1 DFQATT and CDR2 SNEGSKA (reference sequence). The CDR3 loop spans 13 amino acids. The CDR3 spells CSADHRSSYEQCF. In nucleotides, the CDR3 is TGCAGTGCCGACCACCGTAGCTCCTACGAGCAGTGCTTC.

This clonotype was counted ten times or more. The chain is built from TRBV28 and TRBJ2-3; possibly TRBD1 for D (6 bases). The CDR3 is 14 residues long. The V end was cut by 5 bases, the J end by 2 bases, with 11 bases between. Germline values: CDR1 MDHEN, CDR2 SYDVKM. The CDR3: CASSVDRPTDTQYF. DNA for the CDR3: TGTGCCAGCAGTGTTGACAGGCCCACAGATACGCAGTATTTT.

Many counts were recorded for this clonotype. The chain carries TRBV24-1 and TRBJ2-1; D is possibly TRBD1 or TRBD2 (5 bases each). The ends were cut back, 2 bases at V and 6 bases at J, with 7 bases in the middle. Per the germline V gene, CDR1 is KGHDR and CDR2 is SFDVKD. The CDR3 length is 13 residues. The CDR3, as DNA: TGTGCCACCAGTGATTCGGGGACCAATGAGCAGTTCTTC. This encodes CATSDSGTNEQFF.

This clonotype was recorded at least ten times. The J gene is TRBJ2-7, the V gene TRBV28; possibly TRBD1 for D (6 bases). The CDR3 runs to 13 residues. CDR1 and CDR2 from the germline V gene are MDHEN and SYDVKM. V lost 4 bases and J lost 2, with 9 bases in between. DNA of the CDR3: TGTGCCAGCAGTTCCGGACAGACCTACGAGCAGTACTTC. Its translation is CASSSGQTYEQYF.